This T cell receptor (beta chain) appears in the sequencing data of a study of vaccination and CD4 T cells after COVID-19 (dated by TCRdb to between 2021 and 2024). General notes on the study: Convalescent patients had a positive SARS-CoV-2 result on nasal swab PCR, and of these patients, about ten had mild disease and one had severe disease. The convalescent cohort comprised six males and four females, including two Hispanic individuals, seven Caucasians, two Asians and one multiracial person. Two doses of either the Pfizer-BioNTech BNT162b2 vaccine (n=8) or the Moderna mRNA-1273 vaccine (n=2) were administered to participants. Post-COVID blood samples from convalescent patients were collected a median of roughly 100 days after diagnosis, with a range of 35 to 161 days. The time from the second vaccine dose to post-vaccine blood sampling had a median of roughly 70 days and ranged from roughly 13 to 241 days. For stimulating the cultures, overlapping spike peptide pools were used, derived from SARS-CoV-2 as well as from the common cold coronaviruses HCoV-NL63, HCoV-OC43 and HCoV-229E. As controls, cultures received a CEFX viral epitope pool (the positive control), an HIV-1 Nef peptide pool (the negative control), or no peptide at all. In 9 to 11 COVID-19 convalescent patients and a handful of infection-naive healthy vaccine recipients, researchers compared the spike-specific CD4+ TCR repertoire from before mRNA vaccination with the repertoire from after. The investigation overall reported the following: In convalescent patients, a median 86.3% of post-vaccine SARS-CoV-2-reactive clones were detected only after vaccination, suggesting vaccine-specific priming. Of the vaccine-specific clones in convalescent patients, 304 of 307, or nearly all, reacted only to SARS-CoV-2 spike and did not cross-react with common cold coronaviruses. An increase in the median number of SARS-CoV-2-reactive clonotypes from more than 20 after infection to 35 to 40 after vaccination was observed, but the change was not found to be significant. Only a relatively small number of convalescent patients were included in the study, and early timepoints following natural infection were not analyzed.

CDR1 and CDR2 are drawn from the germline V gene (reference sequence): DFQATT, SNEGSKA. Trimming takes 3 bases off V and 2 bases off J; junction bases not matched to a gene: 7. The cysteine opens and the phenylalanine closes a CDR3 of 14 amino acids. Only the CDR3 region is kept as DNA, spanning 42 bases read in frame from base 1. Library preparation was by PCR. DNA from cultured CD4+ T cells underwent TCR sequencing with the Oncomine TCR Beta short-read assay at the Johns Hopkins FTIC core. Genomic DNA was extracted from the cultured CD4+ T cells with the QIAamp micro DNA kit. Oncomine TCR Beta libraries from cultured CD4+ T cells were pooled with unique dual indexes and sequenced on an Illumina iSeq 100. The study's own analysis went as follows. Non-productive sequences were removed, and CDR3s not starting with C, not ending with F or W, or shorter than 7 amino acids were discarded. The MANAFEST web application identified antigen-specific clonotypes by comparing peptide-stimulated wells against reference wells and other culture wells. For a clone to be called positive, the clone needed an FDR below 0.05, an odds ratio above 5, and a productive frequency above 0.1% in at least two of three replicate wells. A clonotype was classed as cross-reactive if the clonotype showed significant expansion both in SARS-CoV-2 spike wells and in at least one common cold coronavirus spike condition. CDR3 homology was assessed with Levenshtein distances (stringdist) and unrooted phylogenetic trees (ape) in R version 3.6.1. The public reads were reanalyzed by TCRdb: fastp trimming at Q25, MiXCR alignment, in-frame beta chains only. Rows are unified per CDR3 protein, each entry keeping the most common DNA and genes. For this entry, the V and J calls and clone size follow TCRdb and not the study's own pipeline. The sample includes over 10,000 distinct CDR3 sequences, with around 50% observed a single time. The ten largest clonotypes hold roughly 18% of the sample.

On this clonotype itself: The antigen this receptor binds is unknown. No per-base quality is available; no much larger clone lies one base away.

The treatment or condition label, as the study defines it: roughly 11-day PBMC culture with coronavirus spike peptide pools or control peptides (ViraFEST assay). The ViraFEST assay was used in the study, in which antigen-specific T cells were expanded with peptide pools and expanded clonotypes were subsequently identified by TCR sequencing. Positive SARS-CoV-2 PCR tests in the convalescent patients dated from March to December 2020, before Alpha, Beta and Delta variants emerged in the United States. Each well held 2.2 million or so PBMCs cultured with around 10 ug/ml peptide pools in IMDM containing around 5.5% human AB serum and 7.5 to 10 IU/ml IL-2. Half of the culture medium was replaced with fresh IL-2-containing medium on days 3 and 7. After 10 days of culture, CD4+ T cells were isolated by negative selection with the EasySep CD4+ T cell isolation kit. Ficoll-Paque Plus gradient centrifugation was used to isolate PBMCs from whole blood, and the isolated PBMCs were then either used fresh or cryopreserved at -140C. Triplicate wells were generally used for each culture condition.

This TCR was sampled from a human donor who had recovered from COVID-19. Material for sequencing was CD4+ T cells from blood, cultured in vitro. This receptor chain uses TRBV20-1 and TRBJ2-7, and TRBD2 matches 7 of the central bases. The CDR3 region: CSASSLAVAYEQYF. The DNA reads TGCAGTGCTAGTAGCCTAGCGGTTGCCTACGAGCAGTACTTC.